This T cell receptor beta chain was sequenced in a study of cytomegalovirus exposure and HLA in healthy donors. Study as a whole: Counted in an early data release were approximately 80 million unique TCRs from HLA-typed donors.

As regards this clone: Its antigen is unknown.

The V and J ends lost 1 base and 7 bases respectively, with 10 bases between them. The V gene's germline CDR1 is SEHNR and CDR2 FQNEAQ (reference sequence). The CDR3 is 13 residues long. Findings of the study overall: In a later analysis, CMV-associated beta chains were mostly HLA-associated, it appeared.

Primers: 60 Vbeta forward and 13 Jbeta reverse. Per the study methods: Roughly 11 million shared chains were among some 80 million unique TCR beta chains counted in a later analysis. The protocol was immunoSEQ multiplex PCR, while the TCRdb copy is restricted to in-frame clones and leaves out a portion. Clonal size and the V and J genes are those of that table, whereas D and trimming came from the DNA. The sample lists roughly 140,000 clones, 76% occurring once. The receptor was derived from a man aged 18 to 30 in good health and CMV-seronegative. The sequenced material came from PBMCs. The rearrangement joins TRBV7-9 to TRBJ1-2; D not resolved. This chain's CDR3 is CASSLEASTGYTF. In nucleotides, the CDR3 is TGTGCCAGCAGCTTAGAAGCCTCAACTGGCTACACCTTC.